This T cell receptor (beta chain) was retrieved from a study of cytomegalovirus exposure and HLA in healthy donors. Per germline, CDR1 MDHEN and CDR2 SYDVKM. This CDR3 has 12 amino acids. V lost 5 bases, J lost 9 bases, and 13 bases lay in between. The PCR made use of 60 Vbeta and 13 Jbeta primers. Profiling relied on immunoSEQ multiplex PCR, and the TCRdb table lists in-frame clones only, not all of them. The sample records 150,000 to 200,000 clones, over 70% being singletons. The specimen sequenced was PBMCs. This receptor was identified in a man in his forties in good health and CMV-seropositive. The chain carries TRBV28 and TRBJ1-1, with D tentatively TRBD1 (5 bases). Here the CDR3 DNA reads TGTGCCAGCAGTCCCGACAGAGTCAAAGCTTTCTTT. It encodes CASSPDRVKAFF.